These T cell receptor beta chains were read from a single sample in a study of patients and donors after allogeneic stem cell transplantation. One entry per CDR3 protein results from TCRdb running MiXCR on the RT-PCR reads. Among 800,000 to 1,000,000 distinct CDR3 sequences, about 20% were seen once, and the ten largest hold around 5.5%. Sequencing was done on a sample of blood, either unsorted or a sorted T cell fraction (not recorded which). Receptors were obtained from a human donor who was either an allogeneic HSCT recipient or a stem cell or donor lymphocyte infusion donor (not recorded which). It is not recorded whose cells these are; they may come from a transplant donor. CDR3s include the opening cysteine and the closing phenylalanine or tryptophan. The order of the fields is clone size, D gene, J gene, V gene, CDR3 protein, CDR3 DNA. A D gene is named only where the DNA matches it firmly. A row's size may be missing; if present it is once, few, many or a size class.

many,TRBD1,TRBJ1-2,TRBV5-1,CASSQGQGTYGYTF,TGCGCCAGCAGCCAGGGACAGGGGACCTATGGCTACACCTTC
.,TRBD2,TRBJ2-1,TRBV7-9,CASSFRVREGRGNEQFF,TGTGCCAGCAGCTTCCGGGTAAGGGAGGGCCGAGGCAATGAGCAGTTCTTC
many,TRBD1,TRBJ1-3,TRBV12-3/TRBV12-4,CASSWTGGNTIYF,TGTGCCAGCAGTTGGACAGGTGGAAACACCATATATTTT
.,.,TRBJ2-3,TRBV20-1,CSAAPGTDTQYF,TGCAGTGCCGCCCCTGGCACAGATACGCAGTATTTT
.,TRBD2,TRBJ2-1,TRBV4-2,CASSQGAPDSGGFGEQFF,TGTGCCAGCAGCCAAGGGGCCCCGGATAGCGGGGGGTTCGGTGAGCAGTTCTTC
few,TRBD2,TRBJ2-3,TRBV5-1,CASSPTGLAGSTDTQYF,TGCGCCAGCAGCCCCACGGGACTAGCGGGTAGCACAGATACGCAGTATTTT
.,.,TRBJ2-1,TRBV12-5,CASGDSLSYNEQFF,TGTGCTAGTGGGGACAGCCTATCCTACAATGAGCAGTTCTTC
.,TRBD1,TRBJ1-5,TRBV19,CASSASGQGSQPQHF,TGTGCCAGTAGTGCTAGCGGACAGGGTAGTCAGCCCCAGCATTTT
few,TRBD1,TRBJ2-1,TRBV2,CASLSTGTYNEQFF,TGTGCCAGTCTTTCGACAGGGACCTACAATGAGCAGTTCTTC
few,.,TRBJ2-5,TRBV7-9,CASSLGWGSDEETQYF,TGTGCCAGCAGCTTAGGGTGGGGGAGTGATGAAGAGACCCAGTACTTC
many,.,TRBJ2-5,TRBV12-3/TRBV12-4,CASSSVAWQTQYF,TGTGCCAGCAGTTCAGTAGCGTGGCAGACCCAGTACTTC
few,.,TRBJ2-3,TRBV27,CASRAGTGEYF,TGTGCCAGCCGCGCCGGGACGGGGGAGTATTTT
.,.,TRBJ2-7,TRBV4-3,CASSQEGVGSYEQYF,TGCGCCAGCAGCCAAGAGGGGGTCGGGTCCTACGAGCAGTACTTC
few,.,TRBJ2-1,TRBV11-2,CASSLDPGSEQFF,TGTGCCAGCAGCTTAGATCCGGGGTCTGAGCAGTTCTTC
.,TRBD2,TRBJ2-3,TRBV6-2/TRBV6-3,CASRGLGDTQYF,TGTGCCAGCAGAGGACTAGGCGATACGCAGTATTTT
.,TRBD1,TRBJ2-1,TRBV27,CASSFNPGQENEQFF,TGTGCCAGCAGTTTCAATCCGGGACAGGAGAATGAGCAGTTCTTC
.,TRBD1,TRBJ1-1,TRBV30,CAWSVHRGLHTEAFF,TGTGCCTGGAGTGTACACAGGGGACTTCACACTGAAGCTTTCTTT
.,TRBD2,TRBJ2-4,TRBV18,CASSSRLAGEGIQYF,TGTGCCAGCTCGTCACGACTAGCGGGAGAAGGCATTCAGTACTTC
.,.,TRBJ2-2,TRBV20-1,CSASNTENTGELFF,TGCAGTGCTTCGAACACCGAGAACACCGGGGAGCTGTTTTTT
few,TRBD2,TRBJ2-3,TRBV5-6,CASSFRRLAAYRTDTQYF,TGTGCCAGCAGCTTCCGGAGGCTAGCGGCCTACCGCACAGATACGCAGTATTTT
.,TRBD1,TRBJ1-2,TRBV11-2,CASSPGGGGFRSFYGYTF,TGTGCCAGCAGCCCAGGGGGAGGGGGCTTTAGGAGCTTCTATGGCTACACCTTC
few,TRBD2,TRBJ2-3,TRBV5-8,CASTQRGGFSDTQYF,TGTGCCAGCACCCAGCGGGGGGGCTTTTCAGATACGCAGTATTTT
many,.,TRBJ1-1,TRBV12-3/TRBV12-4,CASSRDGGRTEAFF,TGTGCCAGCAGCAGAGACGGGGGGAGGACTGAAGCTTTCTTT
.,.,TRBJ1-1,TRBV6-2/TRBV6-3,CASSYEGTAEAFF,TGTGCCAGCAGTTACGAGGGTACCGCTGAAGCTTTCTTT
.,TRBD1,TRBJ1-4,TRBV27,CASFFSGTGNLEKLFF,TGTGCCAGCTTCTTTTCCGGGACAGGGAATCTCGAAAAACTGTTTTTT
.,.,TRBJ1-6,TRBV5-1,CASRQDNYNSPLHF,TGCGCCAGCAGACAGGACAACTATAATTCACCCCTCCACTTT
few,.,TRBJ1-1,TRBV20-1,CSANIQLDTEAFF,TGCAGTGCTAACATTCAATTGGACACTGAAGCTTTCTTT
.,.,TRBJ2-1,TRBV28,CASTTGGLPPEQFF,TGTGCCAGCACCACCGGGGGACTCCCCCCCGAGCAGTTCTTC
.,.,TRBJ2-5,TRBV20-1,CSAREWVIGETQYF,TGCAGTGCTAGAGAATGGGTTATAGGGGAGACCCAGTACTTC
many,.,TRBJ2-6,TRBV7-2,CASSLYTSGANVLTF,TGTGCCAGCAGCTTATATACCTCTGGGGCCAACGTCCTGACTTTC
.,.,TRBJ1-6,TRBV6-2/TRBV6-3,CASSALGERSPLHF,TGTGCCAGCAGTGCCCTCGGGGAAAGATCACCCCTCCACTTT